This TCR beta chain was sequenced for a study of blood T cell repertoires in COVID-19. Background on the study: From the United States, Italy and Spain came samples of acute and convalescent COVID-19.

Data came from immunoSEQ multiplex PCR; TCRdb stores just in-frame clones and leaves some out. The table lists 300,000 to 400,000 clones, roughly 90% of them singletons. The Seattle site enrolled patients during active infection and followed them longitudinally. CDR3 length equals 11 residues. From germline, CDR1 is GTSNPN and CDR2 SVGIG (reference sequence). Trimming cost V 0 bases and J 13 bases, with 12 bases left between them. This chain joins TRBV30 and TRBJ1-1; D unresolved. Sequenced input: peripheral blood. This sequence was found in a woman in her sixties or seventies with COVID-19, enrolled during active disease. This CDR3 reads CAWSVRGRVFF. The CDR3, as DNA: TGTGCCTGGAGTGTTAGAGGGCGGGTTTTCTTT. The full variable domain, completed using reference TRBV30 and TRBJ1-1, is SQTIHQWPATLVQPVGSPLSLECTVEGTSNPNLYWYRQAAGRGLQLLFYSVGIGQISSEVPQNLSASRPQDRQFILSSKKLLLSDSGFYLCAWSVRGRVFFGQGTRLTVV.